Following are 17 T cell receptor beta chains from one sample sequenced in a study of T cell changes during pregnancy in multiple sclerosis. Here immunoSEQ multiplex PCR was the method, and the copy in TCRdb shows in-frame clones only, minus some. The data show about 40,000 clones, approximately 92% seen once. The sequencing here drew on peripheral blood, taken before pregnancy. The receptors derive from a female donor with multiple sclerosis, enrolled in a pregnancy study.

This chain joins TRBV4-2 and TRBJ2-7; D might be TRBD2 (5 bases). The germline CDR1 and CDR2 sequences are LGHNA and YNFKEQ. This CDR3 has 17 amino acids. Between the trimmed V and J ends, which lost 2 bases and 5 bases, there was a span of 22 bases. CDR3 sequence: CASSQLIGGRSADEQYF. The CDR3 coding sequence is TGTGCCAGCAGCCAATTAATCGGTGGGAGATCCGCCGACGAGCAGTACTTC.

The chain uses TRBV29-1 and TRBJ2-3; 7 bases match TRBD1. Germline assignment: CDR1 SQVTM and CDR2 ANQGSEA. The ends lost 6 bases at V and 3 bases at J; junction bases unmatched: 12. The CDR3 runs to 15 residues. The CDR3 DNA reads TGCAGCGTGGAGGTCCTGCAGGGGGTGACAGATACGCAGTATTTT. Encoded protein: CSVEVLQGVTDTQYF.

This rearrangement joins TRBV13 to TRBJ1-4; unclear D gene. Trimming cost V 5 bases and J 3 bases, with 16 bases left between them. This CDR3 is built from 16 residues. From germline, CDR1 is PRHDT and CDR2 FYEKMQ (reference sequence). In DNA, the CDR3 is TGTGCCAGCAGCCTTACTACTAGCAGGTCTAATGAAAAACTGTTTTTT. It translates to CASSLTTSRSNEKLFF. Using reference TRBV13 and TRBJ1-4 for the parts outside the CDR3, the full variable domain is AAGVIQSPRHLIKEKRETATLKCYPIPRHDTVYWYQQGPGQDPQFLISFYEKMQSDKGSIPDRFSAQQFSDYHSELNMSSLELGDSALYFCASSLTTSRSNEKLFFGSGTQLSVL.

In its sample, this clone is medium-sized (0.01 to 0.1%). The gene calls are TRBV10-1 and TRBJ1-1; a weak D match, TRBD1 (5 bases). This CDR3 region has 13 residues. Looked up from germline, CDR1 is WNHNN and CDR2 is SYGVQD (reference sequence). Trimming shortened V by 8 bases and J by 4 bases, and 14 bases separated the two germline ends. In DNA form, the CDR3 reads TGCGCCAGCGCGAAAAGGGGCAGCACTGAAGCTTTCTTT. Translation gives CASAKRGSTEAFF.

The chain couples TRBV7-9 to TRBJ1-3; D gene unclear. Germline assignment: CDR1 SEHNR and CDR2 FQNEAQ (reference sequence). The CDR3 has 15 residues. V was trimmed by 5 bases and J by 0 bases, leaving 11 bases between them. The CDR3 loop reads CASSPVAVSGNTIYF. DNA for the CDR3: TGTGCCAGCAGCCCAGTCGCAGTCTCTGGAAACACCATATATTTT.

The V and J genes are TRBV5-4 and TRBJ2-5, with 16 bases aligning to TRBD2. Trimming cost V 4 bases and J 2 bases; bases outside gene matches: 2. Germline values: CDR1 SGHNT, CDR2 YYREEE (reference sequence). The CDR3 has 16 amino acids. For the CDR3, the DNA is TGTGCCAGCAGCGCGGGACTAGCGGGAGGGCAAGAGACCCAGTACTTC. Its translation: CASSAGLAGGQETQYF. Full variable domain (remainder filled in from reference TRBV5-4 and TRBJ2-5): ETGVTQSPTHLIKTRGQQVTLRCSSQSGHNTVSWYQQALGQGPQFIFQYYREEENGRGNFPPRFSGLQFPNYSSELNVNALELDDSALYLCASSAGLAGGQETQYFGPGTRLLVL.

CDR3 DNA sequence: TGTGCCTGGAGTGTGTGGGCTAGCGGGAGGAAGCCCCTCGCCTACAATGAGCAGTTCTTC. It specifies CAWSVWASGRKPLAYNEQFF. The rearrangement uses TRBV30 and TRBJ2-1; 11 bases fit TRBD2. The CDR3 runs 20 residues. CDR1 GTSNPN and CDR2 SVGIG come from the germline V gene (reference sequence). After removal of 0 bases from V and 2 bases from J, the junction contained 15 bases not matched to a gene.

The chain has TRBV18 and TRBJ2-7; TRBD1 might be the D (6 bases). CDR1 and CDR2 from the germline V gene are KGHSH and LQKENI. The CDR3 loop spans 15 amino acids. Trimming removed 0 bases from V and 2 bases from J, with 11 bases in between. CDR3 loop: CASSPPSGVAYEQYF. CDR3 DNA: TGTGCCAGCTCACCACCTTCAGGGGTCGCCTACGAGCAGTACTTC.

Written as DNA, the CDR3 is TGTGCCTGGAGTGTGGGCAGACGGACTGGAAACACCATATATTTT. It translates to CAWSVGRRTGNTIYF. The chain has TRBV30 and TRBJ1-3; the D is unclear. Trimming took off 0 bases at V and 2 bases at J, with 11 bases between the two ends. Germline values: CDR1 GTSNPN, CDR2 SVGIG (reference sequence). This CDR3 has 15 amino acids. Full variable domain (rest looked up from reference TRBV30 and TRBJ1-3): SQTIHQWPATLVQPVGSPLSLECTVEGTSNPNLYWYRQAAGRGLQLLFYSVGIGQISSEVPQNLSASRPQDRQFILSSKKLLLSDSGFYLCAWSVGRRTGNTIYFGEGSWLTVV.

The J gene is TRBJ2-2, the V gene TRBV7-8, with 8 bases aligning to TRBD2. This CDR3 contains 15 residues. The ends lost 2 bases at V and 7 bases at J; junction bases unmatched: 6. The germline gives CDR1 SGHVS, CDR2 FQNEAQ. In nucleotides, the CDR3 is TGTGCCAGCAGCTTACGAGCGGGAGTAGTCGGGGAGCTGTTTTTT. It translates to CASSLRAGVVGELFF.

V is TRBV28 and J is TRBJ1-2, with TRBD1 matching 8 bases. Germline V lookup: CDR1 MDHEN, CDR2 SYDVKM. There are 12 residues in the CDR3. V lost 9 bases, J lost 4 bases, and 4 bases stayed unmatched. The CDR3 loop reads CASRTGSYGYTF. DNA of the CDR3: TGTGCCAGTCGGACAGGGAGCTATGGCTACACCTTC.

This clone occurred once. The V and J genes are TRBV5-5 and TRBJ2-3; D is unclear. This CDR3 has 16 residues. The germline V gene encodes CDR1 SGHKS and CDR2 YYEKEE (reference sequence). The V end lost 0 bases, the J end lost 0 bases, and 11 bases lay between the germline ends. The CDR3 DNA reads TGTGCCAGCAGCTTGGTGGCAAAACCTAGCACAGATACGCAGTATTTT. Translated: CASSLVAKPSTDTQYF.

The V gene is TRBV6-5, the J gene TRBJ2-7, with 12 nucleotides matching TRBD2. The CDR3 totals 15 residues. The germline gives CDR1 MNHEY, CDR2 SVGAGI. The trim removed 6 bases at V and 2 bases at J, leaving 5 bases unmatched. CDR3: CASSTSGRRPYEQYF. DNA for the CDR3: TGTGCCAGCAGCACTAGCGGGAGGCGTCCCTACGAGCAGTACTTC.

V and J are TRBV6-5 and TRBJ2-7, with 8 bases lining up with TRBD2. The V segment lost 6 bases and the J segment 0 bases; nucleotides outside the gene matches: 4. The CDR3 is 14 residues long. CDR1 MNHEY and CDR2 SVGAGI come from the germline V gene. Here the CDR3 DNA reads TGTGCCAGCAGCGGAACTAGCGGCTCCTACGAGCAGTACTTC. This sequence encodes CASSGTSGSYEQYF.

Regarding this clone: The junction and the germline gene differ at one end; a read error may be behind it. The chain has TRBV5-1 and TRBJ2-7; 10 nucleotides line up with TRBD2. From germline, CDR1 is SGHRS and CDR2 YFSETQ. This CDR3 has 15 residues. As DNA, the CDR3 is TGCGCCAGCAGTTTGGGGGGACTAGCGAATCCCGAGCAGTACTTC. Translating it yields CASSLGGLANPEQYF.

This clone has just one count. The chain carries TRBV9 and TRBJ2-6; TRBD2 is a possible D gene (5 bases). From germline, CDR1 is SGDLS and CDR2 YYNGEE. There are 17 residues in the CDR3. Trimming took off 0 bases at V and 2 bases at J, with 12 bases between the two ends. CDR3 protein: CASSVGQLATGANVLTF. The CDR3 DNA follows: TGTGCCAGCAGCGTAGGTCAGCTAGCCACTGGGGCCAACGTCCTGACTTTC.

V is TRBV2 and J is TRBJ2-2; D might be TRBD2 (6 bases). The germline CDR1 and CDR2 sequences are SNHLY and FYNNEI. Trimming took 6 bases from V and 7 from J, leaving 12 bases between them. CDR3 length: 13 amino acids. The CDR3 nucleotides read TGTGCCAGCAGGGAACGACTAGGCGGGGAGCTGTTTTTT. As protein: CASRERLGGELFF.